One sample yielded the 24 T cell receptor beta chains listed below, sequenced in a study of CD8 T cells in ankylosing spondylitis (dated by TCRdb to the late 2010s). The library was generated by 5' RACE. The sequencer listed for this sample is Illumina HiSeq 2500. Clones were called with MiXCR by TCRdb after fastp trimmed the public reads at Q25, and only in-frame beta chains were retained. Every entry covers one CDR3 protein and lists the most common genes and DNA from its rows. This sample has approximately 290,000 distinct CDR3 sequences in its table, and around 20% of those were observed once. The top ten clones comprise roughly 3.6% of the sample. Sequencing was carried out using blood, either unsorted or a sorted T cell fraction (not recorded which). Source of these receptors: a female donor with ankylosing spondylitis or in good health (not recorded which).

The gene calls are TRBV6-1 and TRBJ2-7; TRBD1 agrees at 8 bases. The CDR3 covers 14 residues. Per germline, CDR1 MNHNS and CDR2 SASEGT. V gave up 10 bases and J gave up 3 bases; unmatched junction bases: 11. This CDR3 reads CAISRQGKVYEQYF. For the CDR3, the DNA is TGTGCCATCTCCAGACAGGGGAAGGTCTACGAGCAGTACTTC.

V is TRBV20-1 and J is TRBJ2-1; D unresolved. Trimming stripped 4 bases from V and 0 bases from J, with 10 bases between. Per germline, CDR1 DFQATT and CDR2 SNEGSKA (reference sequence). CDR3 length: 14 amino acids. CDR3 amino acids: CSANKPSSYNEQFF. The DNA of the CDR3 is TGCAGTGCTAATAAACCCAGCTCCTACAATGAGCAGTTCTTC.

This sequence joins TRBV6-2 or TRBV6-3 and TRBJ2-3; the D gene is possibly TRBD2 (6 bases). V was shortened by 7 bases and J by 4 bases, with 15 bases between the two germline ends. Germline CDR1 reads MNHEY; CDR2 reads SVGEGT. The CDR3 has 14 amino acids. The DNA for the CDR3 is TGTGCCAGCAACGTCGGGAGTCCCCCAGATACGCAGTATTTT. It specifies CASNVGSPPDTQYF.

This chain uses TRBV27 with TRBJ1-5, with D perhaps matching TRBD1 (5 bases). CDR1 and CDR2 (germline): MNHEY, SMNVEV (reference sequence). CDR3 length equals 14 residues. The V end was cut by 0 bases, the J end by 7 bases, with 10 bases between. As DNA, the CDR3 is TGTGCCAGCAGTTTATCGCGGGGGGAGCAGCCCCAGCATTTT. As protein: CASSLSRGEQPQHF.

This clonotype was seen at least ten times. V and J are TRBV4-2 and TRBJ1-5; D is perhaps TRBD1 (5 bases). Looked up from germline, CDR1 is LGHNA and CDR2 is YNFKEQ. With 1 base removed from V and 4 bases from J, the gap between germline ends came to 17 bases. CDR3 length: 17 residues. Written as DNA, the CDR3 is TGTGCCAGCAGCCAAGGAGCGGCAGGGACGGGGAATCAGCCCCAGCATTTT. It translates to CASSQGAAGTGNQPQHF.

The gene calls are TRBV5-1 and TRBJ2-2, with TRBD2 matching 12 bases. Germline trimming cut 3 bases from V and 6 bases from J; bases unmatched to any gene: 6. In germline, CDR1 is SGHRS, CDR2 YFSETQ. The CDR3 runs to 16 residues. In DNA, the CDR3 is TGCGCCAGCAGCTCTCCCCTAGCGGGAGGGGCCGGGGAGCTGTTTTTT. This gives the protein CASSSPLAGGAGELFF.

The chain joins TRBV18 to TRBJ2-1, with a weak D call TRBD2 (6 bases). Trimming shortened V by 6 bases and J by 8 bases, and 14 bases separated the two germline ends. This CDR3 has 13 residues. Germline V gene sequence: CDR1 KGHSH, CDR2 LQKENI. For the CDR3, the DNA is TGTGCCAGCTCTTCGAAGGGAGGACATGAGCAGTTCTTC. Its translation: CASSSKGGHEQFF.

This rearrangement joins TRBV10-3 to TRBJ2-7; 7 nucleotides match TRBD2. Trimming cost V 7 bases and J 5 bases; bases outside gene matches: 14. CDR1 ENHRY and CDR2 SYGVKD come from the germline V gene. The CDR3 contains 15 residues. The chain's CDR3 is CAIMRSGGSSNEQYF. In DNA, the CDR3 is TGTGCCATCATGAGGAGTGGCGGGAGTAGCAACGAGCAGTACTTC.

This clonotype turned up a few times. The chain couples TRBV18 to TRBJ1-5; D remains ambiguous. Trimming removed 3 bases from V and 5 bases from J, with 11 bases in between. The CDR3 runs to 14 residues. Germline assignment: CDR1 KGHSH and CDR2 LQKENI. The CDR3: CASSPRETDQPQHF. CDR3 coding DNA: TGTGCCAGCTCACCGAGGGAAACGGATCAGCCCCAGCATTTT.

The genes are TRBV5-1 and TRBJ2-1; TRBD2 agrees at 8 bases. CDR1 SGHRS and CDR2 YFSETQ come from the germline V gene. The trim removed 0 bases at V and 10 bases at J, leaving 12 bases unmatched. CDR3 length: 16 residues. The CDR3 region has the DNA TGCGCCAGCAGCTTGGGCGGGACTAGAAATTCCGGAGAGCAGTTCTTC. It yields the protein CASSLGGTRNSGEQFF.

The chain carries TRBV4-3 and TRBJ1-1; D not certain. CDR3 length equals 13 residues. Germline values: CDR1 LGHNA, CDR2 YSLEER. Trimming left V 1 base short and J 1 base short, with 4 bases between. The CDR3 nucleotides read TGCGCCAGCAGCCAAGTGGGGAACACTGAAGCTTTCTTT. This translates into CASSQVGNTEAFF.

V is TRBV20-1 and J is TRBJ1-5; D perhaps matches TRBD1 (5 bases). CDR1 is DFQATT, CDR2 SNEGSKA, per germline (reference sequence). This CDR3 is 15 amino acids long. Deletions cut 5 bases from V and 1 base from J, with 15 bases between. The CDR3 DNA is TGCAGTGCTGTGAGGCGGGGCAGGAGCAATCAGCCCCAGCATTTT. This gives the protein CSAVRRGRSNQPQHF.

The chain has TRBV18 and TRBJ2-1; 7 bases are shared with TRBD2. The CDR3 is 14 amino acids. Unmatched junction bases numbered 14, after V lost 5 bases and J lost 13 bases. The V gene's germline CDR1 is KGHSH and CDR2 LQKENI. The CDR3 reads CASSSPQAGAAQFF. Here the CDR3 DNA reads TGTGCCAGCTCATCCCCCCAGGCGGGAGCGGCCCAGTTCTTC.

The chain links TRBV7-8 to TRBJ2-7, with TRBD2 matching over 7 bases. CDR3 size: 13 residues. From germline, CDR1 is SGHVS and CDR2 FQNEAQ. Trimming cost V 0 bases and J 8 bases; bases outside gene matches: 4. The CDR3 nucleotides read TGTGCCAGCAGCTTAGCCGGGGAGGGAAAGCAGTACTTC. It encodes CASSLAGEGKQYF. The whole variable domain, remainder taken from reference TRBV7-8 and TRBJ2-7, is GAGVSQSPRYKVAKRGQDVALRCDPISGHVSLFWYQQALGQGPEFLTYFQNEAQLDKSGLPSDRFFAERPEGSVSTLKIQRTQQEDSAVYLCASSLAGEGKQYFGPGTRLTVT.

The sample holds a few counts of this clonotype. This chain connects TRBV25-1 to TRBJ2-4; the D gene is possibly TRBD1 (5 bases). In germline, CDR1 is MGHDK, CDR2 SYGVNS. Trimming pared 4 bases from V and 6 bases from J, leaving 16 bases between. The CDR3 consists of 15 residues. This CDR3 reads CASSGDSLSGNIQYF. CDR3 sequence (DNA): TGTGCCAGCAGTGGAGACAGCCTCTCGGGAAACATTCAGTACTTC. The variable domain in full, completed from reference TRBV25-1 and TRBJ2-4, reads EADIYQTPRYLVIGTGKKITLECSQTMGHDKMYWYQQDPGMELHLIHYSYGVNSTEKGDLSSESTVSRIRTEHFPLTLESARPSHTSQYLCASSGDSLSGNIQYFGAGTRLSVL.

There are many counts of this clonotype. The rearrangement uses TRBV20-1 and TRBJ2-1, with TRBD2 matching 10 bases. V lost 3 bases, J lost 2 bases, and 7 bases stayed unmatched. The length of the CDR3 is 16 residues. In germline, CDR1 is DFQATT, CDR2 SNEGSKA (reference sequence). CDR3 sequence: CSARAASGSPYNEQFF. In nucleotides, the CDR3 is TGCAGTGCTAGGGCGGCTAGCGGGAGCCCCTACAATGAGCAGTTCTTC.

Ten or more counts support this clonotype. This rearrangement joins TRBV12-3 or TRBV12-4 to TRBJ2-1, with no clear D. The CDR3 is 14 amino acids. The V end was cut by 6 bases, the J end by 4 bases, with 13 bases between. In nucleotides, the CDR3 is TGTGCCAGCAGCCCGGGTCACGCGTACAATGAGCAGTTCTTC. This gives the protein CASSPGHAYNEQFF.

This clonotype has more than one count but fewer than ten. Written as DNA, the CDR3 is TGTGCCAGCAGCGGACTTTCGGGAGCGAACCAAGAGACCCAGTACTTC. Its protein product is CASSGLSGANQETQYF. The chain recombines TRBV9 with TRBJ2-5; D perhaps matches TRBD2 (6 bases). V was shortened by 3 bases and J by 0 bases, with 15 bases between the two germline ends. The V gene's germline CDR1 is SGDLS and CDR2 YYNGEE. The CDR3 is 16 residues long. The full variable domain, its missing parts supplied by reference TRBV9 and TRBJ2-5, is DSGVTQTPKHLITATGQRVTLRCSPRSGDLSVYWYQQSLDQGLQFLIQYYNGEERAKGNILERFSAQQFPDLHSELNLSSLELGDSALYFCASSGLSGANQETQYFGPGTRLLVL.

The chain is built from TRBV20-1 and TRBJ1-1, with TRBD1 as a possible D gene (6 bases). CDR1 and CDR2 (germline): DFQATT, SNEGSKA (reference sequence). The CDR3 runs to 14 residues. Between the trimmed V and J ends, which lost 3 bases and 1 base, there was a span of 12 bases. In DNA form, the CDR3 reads TGCAGTGCTAGTTCCGGACAGCCGAACACTGAAGCTTTCTTT. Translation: CSASSGQPNTEAFF.

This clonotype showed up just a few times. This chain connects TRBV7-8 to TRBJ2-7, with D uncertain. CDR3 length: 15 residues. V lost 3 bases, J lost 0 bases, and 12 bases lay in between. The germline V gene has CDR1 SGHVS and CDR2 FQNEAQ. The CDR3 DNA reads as TGTGCCAGCAGCTTTGGGGTTCCTCGCTCCTACGAGCAGTACTTC. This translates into CASSFGVPRSYEQYF.

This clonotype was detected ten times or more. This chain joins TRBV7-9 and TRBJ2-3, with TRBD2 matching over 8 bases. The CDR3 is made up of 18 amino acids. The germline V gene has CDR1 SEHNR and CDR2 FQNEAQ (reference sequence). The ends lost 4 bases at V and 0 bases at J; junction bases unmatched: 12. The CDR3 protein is CASSWGVAGLPSTDTQYF. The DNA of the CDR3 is TGTGCCAGCAGCTGGGGGGTAGCGGGACTCCCTAGCACAGATACGCAGTATTTT. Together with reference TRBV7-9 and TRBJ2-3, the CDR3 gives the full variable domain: DTGVSQNPRHKITKRGQNVTFRCDPISEHNRLYWYRQTLGQGPEFLTYFQNEAQLEKSRLLSDRFSAERPKGSFSTLEIQRTEQGDSAMYLCASSWGVAGLPSTDTQYFGPGTRLTVL.

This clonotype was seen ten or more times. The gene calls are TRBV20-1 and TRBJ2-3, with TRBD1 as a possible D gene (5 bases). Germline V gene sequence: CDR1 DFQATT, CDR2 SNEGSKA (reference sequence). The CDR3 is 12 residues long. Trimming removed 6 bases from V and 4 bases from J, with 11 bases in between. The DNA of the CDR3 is TGCAGTGCCCCTCGCAGGGCAGATACGCAGTATTTT. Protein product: CSAPRRADTQYF.

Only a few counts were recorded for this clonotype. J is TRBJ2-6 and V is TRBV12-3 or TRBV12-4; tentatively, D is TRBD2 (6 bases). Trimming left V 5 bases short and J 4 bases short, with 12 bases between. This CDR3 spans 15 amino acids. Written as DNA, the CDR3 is TGTGCCAGCAGTCCAGGAGGGATCGGGGCCAACGTCCTGACTTTC. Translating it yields CASSPGGIGANVLTF.

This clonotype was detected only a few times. The CDR3 sequence is CASSWEYEQYF. As DNA, the CDR3 is TGCGCCAGCAGCTGGGAGTACGAGCAGTACTTC. The rearrangement uses TRBV5-1 and TRBJ2-7; D possibly corresponds to TRBD2 (5 bases). The germline V gene encodes CDR1 SGHRS and CDR2 YFSETQ. The CDR3 is 11 residues long. V shed 3 bases and J shed 4 bases, with 5 bases lying between them.